What follows are 3 T cell receptor beta chains derived from one specimen sequenced in a study of blood T cells in healthy people across ages. Using a J-beta primer mix together with a sample-barcoded 5' primer, a second PCR was run for roughly 6 to 12 cycles. Via MiXCR, TCRdb re-called the 5' RACE reads, giving one row per CDR3 protein. This sample has about 930,000 distinct CDR3 sequences, with 25% to 35% found just once. These sequences were also reported in another study, on T cells of mothers and their children.

Source material: blood. These receptors originate from a woman aged 40 to 50 in good health.

V usage is TRBV5-6 and J usage is TRBJ2-7; TRBD1 matches 10 bases. Germline CDR1 and CDR2: SGHDT and YYEEEE. The length of the CDR3 is 16 residues. The junction had 5 bases not matched to a gene; V was cut back by 0 bases and J by 2 bases. Here the CDR3 reads CASSLGTGGWAYEQYF. Written as DNA, the CDR3 is TGTGCCAGCAGCTTGGGGACAGGGGGATGGGCCTACGAGCAGTACTTC.

This clonotype was seen ten or more times. The chain links TRBV20-1 to TRBJ2-5; no firm D call. Germline lookup yields CDR1 DFQATT and CDR2 SNEGSKA (reference sequence). The CDR3 has 17 residues. The V end lost 0 bases, the J end lost 2 bases, and 19 bases lay between the germline ends. The CDR3 nucleotides read TGCAGTGCTAGAGAAGTCGAACCAAGGGTTGTGCAAGAGACCCAGTACTTC. Protein: CSAREVEPRVVQETQYF.

This clonotype was seen a handful of times. The rearrangement links TRBV5-1 to TRBJ2-1; TRBD2 is a possible D gene (5 bases). CDR1 SGHRS and CDR2 YFSETQ come from the germline V gene. This CDR3 contains 13 residues. The V end lost 3 bases, the J end lost 5 bases, and 9 bases lay between the germline ends. The CDR3, as DNA: TGCGCCAGCAGCTCCTGGACTGACAATGAGCAGTTCTTC. It codes for CASSSWTDNEQFF.